The rows below give T cell receptor beta chains drawn from one sample of a study of Japanese encephalitis immunity and Zika vaccine responses. TCRdb recomputed calls from the 5' RACE reads with MiXCR, one row per CDR3 protein. Of roughly 1,600 distinct CDR3 sequences in the sample, 6.4% were seen once. Sequenced material: antigen-activated CD4+ T cells from blood, cultured, taken during a Zika inactivated vaccine study. These receptors all come from an adult woman who received an inactivated Zika virus vaccine. CDR3s leave out the opening cysteine and the closing phenylalanine or tryptophan. Fields, in order: V gene, J gene, CDR3 protein.

TRBV18	TRBJ2-5	ASSSQETQY
TRBV27	TRBJ1-2	ASSPDGRDPYGYT
TRBV28	TRBJ2-5	ASSPGDLQETQY
TRBV5-1	TRBJ2-1	ASSSGLAPSSYNEQF
TRBV21-1	TRBJ2-7	ASSKGGQLNIYEQY
TRBV5-1	TRBJ2-1	ASSLLFGGSYNEQF
TRBV29-1	TRBJ1-1	SAGQDRDYTEAF
TRBV9	TRBJ1-1	ASGGRTEAF
TRBV5-1	TRBJ2-3	ASSPGTSGITDTQY
TRBV10-3	TRBJ2-1	AISGTAPGNNEQF
TRBV29-1	TRBJ1-2	SAASGQGRYGYT
TRBV12-3/TRBV12-4	TRBJ1-6	ASSPLGSSPLH
TRBV5-4	TRBJ1-2	ASSFRGTSGYT
TRBV12-3/TRBV12-4	TRBJ2-5	ASSSMGETQY
TRBV12-3/TRBV12-4	TRBJ2-7	ASSFRGVGYEQY
TRBV27	TRBJ2-1	ASSLGAGDYNEQF
TRBV5-1	TRBJ2-4	ASSFTQQGNIQY
TRBV12-3/TRBV12-4	TRBJ1-2	ASSLGGAVYGYT
TRBV4-3	TRBJ2-1	ASSQSLRGEQF
TRBV5-1	TRBJ2-2	ASSWDTEKLF
TRBV4-1	TRBJ1-5	ASTPSTNQGLQPQH
TRBV5-1	TRBJ2-7	ASSLEEGGGYEQY
TRBV7-9	TRBJ1-4	ASSLRVMRGHEKLF
TRBV5-1	TRBJ2-1	ASSPVSGQGNNEQF
TRBV4-3	TRBJ2-3	ASSLAGTSTDTQY
TRBV19	TRBJ1-2	ASSPTFNYGYT
TRBV5-4	TRBJ1-1	ASSLASGGNTEAF
TRBV4-3	TRBJ1-2	ASSQVGGSGGYT
TRBV19	TRBJ1-5	ASIPKGQGAGQPQH
TRBV6-1	TRBJ2-5	ASRKGQGRQETQY
TRBV4-3	TRBJ2-7	ASSLLAGGFNSYEQY
TRBV18	TRBJ1-2	ASSPGQGYGYT